The 27 T cell receptor beta chains reported below all come from one sample, sequenced in a study of shared clonotypes between healthy human individuals. Produced via immunoSEQ multiplex PCR; TCRdb's table is partial and in-frame only. This sample has hundreds of thousands of clones, with about 96% found just once. The sample taken for sequencing was memory CD8+ T cells sorted from blood. This sample's subset: CD45RO+ cells pooled with CCR7-negative TemRA cells. All receptors derive from a man younger than 40 in good health.

This sequence joins TRBV5-5 and TRBJ2-1; D not resolved. Deletions cut 3 bases from V and 4 bases from J, with 11 bases between. The CDR3 loop spans 14 amino acids. From germline, CDR1 is SGHKS and CDR2 YYEKEE (reference sequence). The CDR3 loop reads CASSYANPYNEQFF. The CDR3 DNA reads as TGTGCCAGCAGCTACGCCAACCCATACAATGAGCAGTTCTTC.

The genes are TRBV6-5 and TRBJ2-7, with 10 bases that match TRBD2. Trimming took 6 bases from V and 3 from J; bases not matched to a gene: 8. Germline-derived CDR1 and CDR2 are MNHEY and SVGAGI. The CDR3 length is 15 residues. CDR3 region: CASSLRTSGGYEQYF. CDR3 coding DNA: TGTGCCAGCAGCCTCCGGACTAGCGGAGGCTACGAGCAGTACTTC.

The chain couples TRBV7-9 to TRBJ2-3; 15 nucleotides agree with TRBD2. Trimming cost V 5 bases and J 6 bases; bases outside gene matches: 12. CDR1 and CDR2 (germline): SEHNR, FQNEAQ (reference sequence). The CDR3 contains 18 residues. DNA of the CDR3: TGTGCCAGCAGCCCAAAAGGGACTAGCGGGAGGTCTGTGGATACGCAGTATTTT. Protein sequence: CASSPKGTSGRSVDTQYF.

This chain joins TRBV10-2 and TRBJ2-7; 11 positions agree with TRBD2. The CDR3 has 14 amino acids. The V segment lost 6 bases and the J segment 2 bases; nucleotides outside the gene matches: 3. Germline-derived CDR1 and CDR2 are WSHSY and SAAADI. This CDR3 is CASRGTSGTYEQYF. The CDR3 region has the DNA TGCGCCAGCAGGGGGACTAGCGGAACCTACGAGCAGTACTTC.

On this clone itself: This sample includes further DNA sequences coding for the same CDR3. Written as DNA, the CDR3 is TGTGCCATCAGTGAGTCGACAGGTCCCTACGAGCAGTACTTC. It is translated as CAISESTGPYEQYF. The V call is TRBV10-3, the J call TRBJ2-7; TRBD1 is a possible D gene (6 bases). Trimming shortened V by 0 bases and J by 2 bases, and 8 bases separated the two germline ends. This CDR3 comprises 14 residues. Germline V lookup: CDR1 ENHRY, CDR2 SYGVKD.

The CDR3 coding sequence is TGTGCCAGCAGCGTAGAAGGACTAGCGGGAGGCGAGCAGTACTTC. The encoded protein is CASSVEGLAGGEQYF. The genes are TRBV9 and TRBJ2-7; 14 bases are a match to TRBD2. The CDR3 contains 15 residues. CDR1 and CDR2 from the germline V gene are SGDLS and YYNGEE. V shed 0 bases, J shed 6 bases, and the junction held 2 bases outside the gene matches.

In its sample, this clone was seen once. The rearrangement uses TRBV7-9 and TRBJ2-7; perhaps TRBD2 as D (6 bases). The V and J ends lost 8 bases and 4 bases respectively, with 12 bases between them. The CDR3 spans 12 residues. Germline V lookup: CDR1 SEHNR, CDR2 FQNEAQ (reference sequence). CDR3 loop: CASGLRGYEQYF. The DNA of the CDR3 is TGTGCCAGCGGACTACGCGGGTACGAGCAGTACTTC.

The chain recombines TRBV10-3 with TRBJ1-2; D ambiguous. The CDR3 length is 14 residues. CDR1 ENHRY and CDR2 SYGVKD come from the germline V gene. The V end lost 0 bases, the J end lost 4 bases, and 9 bases lay between the germline ends. The CDR3 DNA reads as TGTGCCATCAGTGAGTCCCGGGCGGTCTATGGCTACACCTTC. It codes for CAISESRAVYGYTF.

Notes on this clone: The same CDR3 also results from other DNA sequences found in this sample. The V call is TRBV6-5, the J call TRBJ2-2, with a tentative D call TRBD1 (6 bases). The CDR3 consists of 15 residues. V was cut by 2 bases and J by 1 base, with 8 bases left in between. Looked up from germline, CDR1 is MNHEY and CDR2 is SVGAGI. The CDR3 region is CASSYETGNTGELFF. CDR3 in DNA: TGTGCCAGCAGTTACGAGACAGGGAACACCGGGGAGCTGTTTTTT.

The genes are TRBV5-1 and TRBJ2-7; unclear D gene. V lost 0 bases and J lost 5, with 9 bases in between. This CDR3 spans 13 amino acids. The germline V gene has CDR1 SGHRS and CDR2 YFSETQ. CDR3 sequence reads: CASSLALRDEQYF. In nucleotides, the CDR3 is TGCGCCAGCAGCTTGGCTTTACGGGACGAGCAGTACTTC.

The chain carries TRBV5-1 and TRBJ2-3; D uncertain. The germline V gene encodes CDR1 SGHRS and CDR2 YFSETQ. The V and J ends lost 5 bases and 2 bases respectively, with 9 bases between them. This CDR3 has 13 residues. The CDR3 DNA follows: TGCGCCAGCAGGGCCCGGACCACAGATACGCAGTATTTT. Translated, it gives CASRARTTDTQYF. Supplemented by reference TRBV5-1 and TRBJ2-3, the full variable domain reads KAGVTQTPRYLIKTRGQQVTLSCSPISGHRSVSWYQQTPGQGLQFLFEYFSETQRNKGNFPGRFSGRQFSNSRSEMNVSTLELGDSALYLCASRARTTDTQYFGPGTRLTVL.

This rearrangement joins TRBV5-1 to TRBJ2-3; D remains unclear. V shed 0 bases and J shed 0 bases, with 8 bases lying between them. The germline V gene has CDR1 SGHRS and CDR2 YFSETQ. The CDR3 extends over 15 amino acids. CDR3 protein: CASSLGSTSTDTQYF. In nucleotides, the CDR3 is TGCGCCAGCAGCTTGGGATCAACTAGCACAGATACGCAGTATTTT. The entire variable domain, with the rest obtained from reference TRBV5-1 and TRBJ2-3, is as follows: KAGVTQTPRYLIKTRGQQVTLSCSPISGHRSVSWYQQTPGQGLQFLFEYFSETQRNKGNFPGRFSGRQFSNSRSEMNVSTLELGDSALYLCASSLGSTSTDTQYFGPGTRLTVL.

The chain recombines TRBV19 with TRBJ2-1; D is possibly TRBD2 (6 bases). The CDR3 covers 11 residues. V was trimmed by 7 bases and J by 14 bases, leaving 15 bases between them. Germline V CDR1 and CDR2: LNHDA, SQIVND (reference sequence). The CDR3 loop is CASTPGREKFF. Here the CDR3 DNA reads TGTGCCAGTACCCCGGGACGGGAGAAGTTCTTC.

The table lists this clone with a count of one. V usage is TRBV18 and J usage is TRBJ1-2; perhaps TRBD1 as D (6 bases). The ends were cut back, 5 bases at V and 4 bases at J, with 17 bases in the middle. Per the germline V gene, CDR1 is KGHSH and CDR2 is LQKENI. The CDR3 consists of 15 residues. CDR3 loop: CASSTEGGGLYGYTF. CDR3 in DNA: TGTGCCAGCTCAACCGAAGGGGGGGGACTCTATGGCTACACCTTC.

The chain couples TRBV5-1 to TRBJ2-4; D is unclear. The CDR3 is 15 amino acids. V dropped 3 bases and J dropped 4 bases, with 14 bases sitting between them. From germline, CDR1 is SGHRS and CDR2 YFSETQ. CDR3 coding DNA: TGCGCCAGCAGCTCTCGGGTCGGCAGAAAAAACATTCAGTACTTC. Its protein product is CASSSRVGRKNIQYF.

The gene calls are TRBV20-1 and TRBJ1-2; TRBD1 might be the D (5 bases). This CDR3 region has 10 residues. Germline V CDR1 and CDR2: DFQATT, SNEGSKA (reference sequence). In nucleotides, the CDR3 is TGCAGGGCAGAGGGGATTGGCTACACCTTC. Residues: CRAEGIGYTF.

This chain connects TRBV28 to TRBJ2-5; 9 bases align to TRBD1. There are 15 residues in the CDR3. The ends lost 7 bases at V and 0 bases at J; junction bases unmatched: 6. Per the germline V gene, CDR1 is MDHEN and CDR2 is SYDVKM. This chain's CDR3 is CASITGGADQETQYF. The CDR3 DNA follows: TGTGCCAGCATAACAGGGGGCGCGGACCAAGAGACCCAGTACTTC.

V usage is TRBV18 and J usage is TRBJ2-3; 10 bases are shared with TRBD2. The V segment lost 0 bases and the J segment 5 bases; nucleotides outside the gene matches: 5. Germline loops: CDR1 KGHSH, CDR2 LQKENI. This CDR3 is 16 amino acids long. The CDR3 region is CASSPPASGRIDTQYF. Written as DNA, the CDR3 is TGTGCCAGCTCACCACCTGCTAGCGGGAGAATAGATACGCAGTATTTT.

This rearrangement joins TRBV29-1 to TRBJ2-1; TRBD2 matches at 8 bases. The CDR3 loop spans 14 amino acids. Germline assignment: CDR1 SQVTM and CDR2 ANQGSEA. V gave up 6 bases and J gave up 4 bases; unmatched junction bases: 8. CDR3 in amino acids: CSVHLTSGYNEQFF. The CDR3 region has the DNA TGCAGCGTCCACTTAACTAGCGGATACAATGAGCAGTTCTTC.

The chain joins TRBV10-2 to TRBJ1-6; possibly TRBD1 for D (5 bases). Germline CDR1 WSHSY, CDR2 SAAADI. The germline V and J ends were trimmed by 5 bases and 7 bases, with 9 bases remaining between them. This CDR3 has 13 residues. The CDR3 loop is CASSPGPNSPLHF. As DNA, the CDR3 is TGCGCCAGCAGTCCGGGACCAAATTCACCCCTCCACTTT.

The rearrangement uses TRBV4-1 and TRBJ2-7, with 8 bases matching TRBD2. The germline V gene has CDR1 MGHRA and CDR2 YSYEKL. The CDR3 extends over 14 amino acids. Germline trimming cut 0 bases from V and 3 bases from J; bases unmatched to any gene: 1. The CDR3 loop is CASSQEREGYEQYF. The CDR3 DNA sequence: TGCGCCAGCAGCCAAGAACGGGAGGGCTACGAGCAGTACTTC.

V and J are TRBV19 and TRBJ2-7; D may be TRBD2 (5 bases). From germline, CDR1 is LNHDA and CDR2 SQIVND (reference sequence). This CDR3 region has 16 residues. V was pared by 8 bases and J by 0 bases, with 20 bases between. CDR3 residues: CASAARPEAVSYEQYF. CDR3 nucleotide sequence: TGTGCCAGTGCGGCTCGTCCCGAAGCGGTCTCCTACGAGCAGTACTTC.

The chain combines TRBV28 with TRBJ2-7; D is undetermined. The germline gives CDR1 MDHEN, CDR2 SYDVKM. The length of the CDR3 is 13 residues. Trimming took 4 bases from V and 2 from J, leaving 9 bases between them. CDR3 DNA sequence: TGTGCCAGCAGTTCCGCCCCCCCCTACGAGCAGTACTTC. Translated, it gives CASSSAPPYEQYF.

Comment on this clone: In the same sample, other DNA sequences code for this CDR3. The J gene is TRBJ2-7, the V gene TRBV20-1, with no clear D. The germline gives CDR1 DFQATT, CDR2 SNEGSKA (reference sequence). This CDR3 has 11 residues. Trimming took 6 bases from V and 0 from J, leaving 6 bases between them. The CDR3 DNA follows: TGCAGTGCCTCGAGCTCCTACGAGCAGTACTTC. This gives the protein CSASSSYEQYF.

The table lists this clone with a count of one. This chain links TRBV6-1 with TRBJ2-1; 11 nucleotides agree with TRBD2. This CDR3 contains 15 residues. CDR1 and CDR2 (germline): MNHNS, SASEGT. After removal of 8 bases from V and 6 bases from J, the junction contained 9 bases not matched to a gene. The CDR3 protein is CASAGLAGGINEQFF. Here the CDR3 DNA reads TGTGCCAGCGCGGGGCTAGCGGGAGGAATCAATGAGCAGTTCTTC.

This clone was detected once. The J gene is TRBJ1-2, the V gene TRBV10-3; D might be TRBD1 (6 bases). The germline V gene has CDR1 ENHRY and CDR2 SYGVKD. Trimming shortened V by 11 bases and J by 2 bases, and 15 bases separated the two germline ends. The CDR3 has 13 amino acids. The DNA of the CDR3 is TGTGCCTTTTCGCCAGGGGAAAACTATGGCTACACCTTC. It codes for CAFSPGENYGYTF.

The chain carries TRBV6-4 and TRBJ2-1; possibly TRBD2 for D (5 bases). With 0 bases removed from V and 7 bases from J, the gap between germline ends came to 16 bases. The CDR3 consists of 16 residues. Looked up from germline, CDR1 is MRHNA and CDR2 is SNTAGT. The CDR3 nucleotides read TGTGCCAGCAGTGACTCGATCACACTAGTGGGTAATGAGCAGTTCTTC. Amino acid sequence: CASSDSITLVGNEQFF.